Reported below is one TCR beta chain. The sample comes from a study of cytomegalovirus exposure and HLA in healthy donors. Looked up from germline, CDR1 is SGHTA and CDR2 is FQGTGA. J gave up 6 bases and V 5 bases, and 7 bases lay outside the gene matches. The length of the CDR3 is 15 residues. Generated by immunoSEQ multiplex PCR, the TCRdb table keeps only in-frame clones and is missing some. The sample lists roughly 120,000 clones, roughly 90% occurring once. The source of this sequence is a woman in her twenties or thirties in good health and CMV-seropositive. The chain uses TRBV7-3 and TRBJ2-1; 10 nucleotides match TRBD2. Sequenced: PBMCs. The CDR3 region has the DNA TGTGCCAGCAGCCCCCAGAGCGGGGGGGCCAATGAGCAGTTCTTC. Translated, it gives CASSPQSGGANEQFF.